This T cell receptor (beta chain) emerged from a study of memory CD4+ T cells and cytomegalovirus serostatus. Assay used: immunoSEQ multiplex PCR; TCRdb lists only in-frame clones, some missing. The repertoire includes over 55,000 clones, 65% to 80% of them detected once, and less than 0.95% sits in the top ten. This CDR3 region has 11 residues. Germline CDR1 reads MNHNS; CDR2 reads SASEGT. Deletions cut 1 base from V and 10 bases from J, with 7 bases between. The sort gate was single viable CD3+CD4+CD8-CD45RO+ cells for memory CD4+ T cells. Serostatus was set by detecting CMV pp150, pp28, p38, p52 IgG.

The source material was memory CD4+ T cells from blood. This TCR was recovered from an adult in good health and CMV-seronegative. This rearrangement joins TRBV6-1 to TRBJ1-1; D uncertain. CDR3 residues: CASSEGWRAFF. The CDR3 nucleotides are TGTGCCAGCAGTGAAGGATGGCGAGCTTTCTTT.